This record looks at one TCR beta chain sequence and its context. Its cognate antigen has yet to be identified. The record has no base qualities; no much larger clone is one base away. The time point label here, explained by the study, means: baseline, week 1 (first vaccination visit). The treatment or condition label corresponds to: pre-vaccination baseline after standard-of-care therapy. The donors had newly diagnosed IDH1-mutant astrocytomas of WHO grade 3 or 4 that showed loss of nuclear ATRX. The samples were drawn from NOA16, a multicentre, single-arm, open-label phase I trial in Germany that tested a mutant IDH1 peptide vaccine in humans for the first time. For immunogenicity testing, the blood drawn at visit V03 was used as the baseline sample. Genomic DNA for TCRB sequencing was extracted from EDTA blood using the DNeasy Blood and Tissue Kit. The sample originates from a study of a mutant IDH1 vaccine in newly diagnosed glioma (dated by TCRdb to about 2021). With regard to the full study: Of the roughly 34 treated patients, around 62% were male and around 40% were female, and a mean age of roughly 40 years was recorded. Six visits were used for peripheral blood collection: V03 (baseline), V05, V07, V10, V12 and V13. Longitudinal TCRB deep sequencing was performed for approximately 24 treated patients wherever samples were available for exploratory analyses. Prior to enrollment, patients had been given standard therapy consisting of radiotherapy alone, temozolomide alone, or radiochemotherapy with temozolomide, with the combination given to most patients.

V loses 1 base of germline sequence and J loses 2 bases, and the interval between the two ends is 9 bases. Its CDR3 holds 15 amino acids, cysteine through phenylalanine. The DNA shown is the 45-base CDR3, in frame from base 1. The germline V gene supplies CDR1 MGHRA and CDR2 YSYEKL. Library creation used the immunoSEQ multiplex PCR assay. Following the manufacturer's protocol, the hsTCRB Kit was used to amplify rearranged TCR beta chain sequences. Sequencing of TCRB libraries was carried out on an Illumina MiSeq. The authors processed their data as follows. The kit vendor's proprietary platform handled demultiplexing, trimming and gene mapping. In its TCRdb copy, this immuneACCESS table keeps in-frame sequences only and misses some clones. Where compared with another copy, unresolved V genes explain less than half of these, and the others have no known cause. The DNA was the basis for D and trimming; V, J and clone size are from that table. Across this sample there are under 65,000 clones, with more than 60% seen only once. The ten largest clones capture approximately 2% of the sample.

Overall results and qualifications from the work: Across multiple MHC alleles, vaccine-induced immune responses were seen in approximately 93% of patients. The authors noted that analyses of patient blood samples could not be reproduced because of sample limitations. Changes in the top peripheral T cell clonotypes picked up by TCRB sequencing did not appear to be linked to pseudoprogression. Selection of PBMC samples for TCRB deep sequencing was based on availability.

The receptor was isolated from a woman aged 40 to 49 with glioma. The V gene is TRBV4-1 and the J gene is TRBJ1-5, with no confident D gene call. The sequenced sample was PBMCs, obtained from a glioma patient treated with radiotherapy, temozolomide or both. CDR3 sequence: CASSQVFGGNQPQHF. DNA sequence: TGCGCCAGCAGCCAAGTATTCGGGGGCAATCAGCCCCAGCATTTT.